This passage covers 17 T cell receptor beta chains from one sample sequenced in a study of response to subunit inactivated influenza vaccine. One entry per CDR3 protein, called by TCRdb with MiXCR from the RT-PCR reads. The sample records about 180,000 distinct CDR3 sequences, about a tenth being singletons. Material: non-naive T cells sorted from PBMCs, obtained on the day of vaccination. The source is a man between 50 and 59 years old who received an inactivated influenza vaccine.

The chain links TRBV7-2 to TRBJ1-1; a possible D gene is TRBD1 (6 bases). V lost 0 bases and J 5 bases, leaving 16 bases between the germline ends. The CDR3 consists of 16 residues. Germline CDR1 SGHTA, CDR2 FQGNSA. In nucleotides, the CDR3 is TGTGCCAGCAGCTTAGCTTGGGGGGCCCGGGGGACTGAAGCTTTCTTT. It yields the protein CASSLAWGARGTEAFF.

V and J are TRBV21-1 and TRBJ2-7; the table names TRBD1, a call not compared with the DNA. TRBV21-1 has pseudogene status. CDR3 length: 17 residues. CDR3 sequence (DNA): TGTGCCAGCAGCAAAGCAGCAGGGGCCGGGAGCTCCTACGAGCAGTACTTC. As protein: CASSKAAGAGSSYEQYF.

This clonotype was counted at least ten times. For the CDR3, the DNA is TGCAGTGCTAGAGATAACGGGCGAACTAATGAAAAACTGTTTTTT. Its translation: CSARDNGRTNEKLFF. This chain connects TRBV20-1 to TRBJ1-4; D is undetermined. The CDR3 contains 15 residues. Trimming removed 0 bases from V and 1 base from J, with 9 bases in between. Germline V gene lookup returns CDR1 DFQATT and CDR2 SNEGSKA (reference sequence).

The chain recombines TRBV30 with TRBJ2-3; 7 positions match TRBD2. The J segment lost 0 bases and the V segment lost 2 bases, leaving 5 bases of the junction unmatched. Germline V gene lookup returns CDR1 GTSNPN and CDR2 SVGIG (reference sequence). The CDR3 contains 15 residues. The CDR3 bases are TGTGCCTGGAGTAGGCCTAGCGGTAGCACAGATACGCAGTATTTT. It yields the protein CAWSRPSGSTDTQYF. Variable domain in full (rest from reference TRBV30 and TRBJ2-3): SQTIHQWPATLVQPVGSPLSLECTVEGTSNPNLYWYRQAAGRGLQLLFYSVGIGQISSEVPQNLSASRPQDRQFILSSKKLLLSDSGFYLCAWSRPSGSTDTQYFGPGTRLTVL.

The chain combines TRBV7-9 with TRBJ2-2; 10 nucleotides align to TRBD1. Germline V CDR1 and CDR2: SEHNR, FQNEAQ (reference sequence). V shed 5 bases and J 6 bases; nucleotides not matched to a gene: 6. The CDR3 covers 15 residues. The DNA of the CDR3 is TGTGCCAGCAGCACCTCCGGGACAGGGGCCGGGGAGCTGTTTTTT. This codes for CASSTSGTGAGELFF.

V is TRBV7-2 and J is TRBJ2-1; weak D call: TRBD1 (8 bases). The CDR3 loop spans 15 amino acids. V shed 5 bases and J shed 12 bases, with 23 bases lying between them. Per germline, CDR1 SGHTA and CDR2 FQGNSA. CDR3 nucleotides: TGTGCCAGCAGCCCAACGTACAGGGGGGGGAGGATGCAGTTCTTC. Translated, it gives CASSPTYRGGRMQFF.

The V and J genes are TRBV25-1 and TRBJ2-5, with 8 bases that match TRBD2. CDR3 length: 14 amino acids. From germline, CDR1 is MGHDK and CDR2 SYGVNS. Unmatched junction bases numbered 5, after V lost 3 bases and J lost 5 bases. CDR3 region: CASSELGLGETQYF. In nucleotides, the CDR3 is TGTGCCAGCAGTGAGTTGGGACTAGGGGAGACCCAGTACTTC.

In its sample, this clonotype was seen many times. The chain combines TRBV5-1 with TRBJ2-5, with D unresolved. Deletions cut 0 bases from V and 2 bases from J, with 5 bases between. The CDR3 has 13 amino acids. The germline V gene encodes CDR1 SGHRS and CDR2 YFSETQ. CDR3 in amino acids: CASSLGVQETQYF. The CDR3, as DNA: TGCGCCAGCAGCTTGGGGGTTCAAGAGACCCAGTACTTC.

This clonotype has at least ten counts. J is TRBJ2-7 and V is TRBV3-1; D not certain. Germline V gives CDR1 LGHDT, CDR2 YNNKEL (reference sequence). Trimming cost V 1 base and J 5 bases, with 3 bases left between them. The CDR3 spans 11 residues. Here the CDR3 reads CASSQAHEQYF. In DNA form, the CDR3 reads TGTGCCAGCAGCCAAGCCCACGAGCAGTACTTC.

This clonotype turned up a few times. The chain links TRBV6-2 or TRBV6-3 to TRBJ1-1; D is undetermined. V shed 7 bases and J shed 1 base, with 7 bases lying between them. The CDR3 is made up of 12 amino acids. The germline CDR1 and CDR2 sequences are MNHEY and SVGEGT. The CDR3 is CASTRQNTEAFF. The CDR3 DNA sequence: TGTGCCAGCACCAGACAGAACACTGAAGCTTTCTTT.

This sequence joins TRBV20-1 and TRBJ1-4, with D tentatively TRBD1 (6 bases). The CDR3 covers 17 residues. With 5 bases removed from V and 0 bases from J, the gap between germline ends came to 19 bases. CDR1 is DFQATT, CDR2 SNEGSKA, per germline (reference sequence). In DNA, the CDR3 is TGCAGTGCTCGCGGTGTGGGACATAAAACAACTAATGAAAAACTGTTTTTT. Protein: CSARGVGHKTTNEKLFF.

In its sample, this clonotype was seen many times. The CDR3 loop is CASSQYGRGEQFF. The CDR3 nucleotides are TGTGCCAGCAGCCAATACGGTAGGGGTGAGCAGTTCTTC. This chain connects TRBV3-1 to TRBJ2-1; a possible D gene is TRBD1 (5 bases). This CDR3 spans 13 amino acids. CDR1 is LGHDT, CDR2 YNNKEL, per germline (reference sequence). Between the trimmed V and J ends, which lost 2 bases and 9 bases, there was a span of 11 bases.

This clonotype was seen ten or more times. Written as DNA, the CDR3 is TGCAGCGTTGCCCAGGGTTTGAGGGCCTACAATGAGCAGTTCTTC. Amino acids: CSVAQGLRAYNEQFF. The chain is built from TRBV29-1 and TRBJ2-1; the D gene could be TRBD1 or TRBD2 (5 bases each). V shed 4 bases and J shed 2 bases, with 15 bases lying between them. The CDR3 is made up of 15 amino acids. CDR1 is SQVTM, CDR2 ANQGSEA, per germline.

This clonotype was recorded at least ten times. The chain carries TRBV20-1 and TRBJ1-1; D is undetermined. The CDR3 spans 13 residues. Trimming removed 7 bases from V and 12 bases from J, with 24 bases in between. CDR1 is DFQATT, CDR2 SNEGSKA, per germline (reference sequence). CDR3 residues: CSGEESGRPVTFF. The CDR3 DNA reads as TGCAGTGGAGAAGAATCCGGACGGCCTGTTACTTTCTTT.

This clonotype was recorded many times. The chain has TRBV12-3 or TRBV12-4 and TRBJ2-2; D is unresolved. The V and J ends lost 3 bases and 3 bases respectively, with 5 bases between them. The length of the CDR3 is 13 residues. The DNA for the CDR3 is TGTGCCAGCAGTTTTGGGTACACCGGGGAGCTGTTTTTT. This gives the protein CASSFGYTGELFF.

This clonotype was observed many times. The J gene is TRBJ1-1, the V gene TRBV5-6; no clear D. V was pared by 0 bases and J by 5 bases, with 14 bases between. The CDR3 runs to 15 residues. Germline V gives CDR1 SGHDT, CDR2 YYEEEE. The CDR3 reads CASSLGVGQGTEAFF. In nucleotides, the CDR3 is TGTGCCAGCAGCTTGGGGGTTGGTCAAGGGACTGAAGCTTTCTTT. Filled out from reference TRBV5-6 and TRBJ1-1, the complete variable domain reads DAGVTQSPTHLIKTRGQQVTLRCSPKSGHDTVSWYQQALGQGPQFIFQYYEEEERQRGNFPDRFSGHQFPNYSSELNVNALLLGDSALYLCASSLGVGQGTEAFFGQGTRLTVV.

This clonotype was seen a handful of times. The chain recombines TRBV15 with TRBJ2-1; TRBD1 matches 7 bases. The germline V gene encodes CDR1 LNHNV and CDR2 YYDKDF (reference sequence). The CDR3 sequence is 15 residues long. Trimming cost V 3 bases and J 4 bases; bases outside gene matches: 6. For the CDR3, the DNA is TGTGCCACCAGCAGCACAGGGGCCCCATACAATGAGCAGTTCTTC. It codes for CATSSTGAPYNEQFF.